The 20 T cell receptor beta chains in this list originate from one sample, sequenced in a study of T cell responses to AZD1222 COVID-19 vaccine. Profiling relied on immunoSEQ multiplex PCR, and the TCRdb table lists in-frame clones only, not all of them. The sample holds about 76,000 clones, over 65% seen once. Specimen: peripheral blood, collected 28 days after the second dose of the MenACWY control vaccine. Every receptor here comes from an adult who received the MenACWY meningococcal vaccine as a control.

The J gene is TRBJ1-2, the V gene TRBV3-1 (or the pseudogene TRBV3-2); no clear D gene. CDR3 length equals 11 residues. Looked up from germline, CDR1 is LGHDT and CDR2 is YNNKEL (reference sequence). V lost 1 base to trimming and J lost 7 bases, with 4 bases between them. The CDR3 region is CASSQGGGYTF. The CDR3, as DNA: TGTGCCAGCAGCCAAGGCGGTGGCTACACCTTC.

The chain has TRBV9 and TRBJ1-4; TRBD1 might be the D (6 bases). Germline values: CDR1 SGDLS, CDR2 YYNGEE. Trimming cost V 0 bases and J 6 bases, with 18 bases left between them. This CDR3 region has 17 residues. This chain's CDR3 is CASSVGMGAGLDEKLFF. CDR3 bases: TGTGCCAGCAGCGTAGGAATGGGGGCAGGGTTGGATGAAAAACTGTTTTTT.

The gene calls are TRBV6-1 and TRBJ2-5; D might be TRBD2 (5 bases). The germline V gene encodes CDR1 MNHNS and CDR2 SASEGT. The ends were cut back, 2 bases at V and 6 bases at J, with 16 bases in the middle. CDR3 length equals 15 residues. Here the CDR3 reads CASSENRVFGKTQYF. As DNA, the CDR3 is TGTGCCAGCAGTGAAAACCGGGTTTTCGGGAAGACCCAGTACTTC.

The V gene is TRBV2, the J gene TRBJ2-1, with a possible D match to TRBD2 (5 bases). Trimming took off 7 bases at V and 7 bases at J, with 14 bases between the two ends. The germline CDR1 and CDR2 sequences are SNHLY and FYNNEI. The length of the CDR3 is 13 residues. The CDR3, as DNA: TGTGCCAGCACGGGGAAAACCGATAATGAGCAGTTCTTC. This encodes CASTGKTDNEQFF.

This clone was detected only once. The V gene is TRBV27, the J gene TRBJ1-3; D is undetermined. Trimming removed 6 bases at V and 6 bases at J, with 15 bases between. The CDR3 sequence is 14 residues long. Germline CDR1 is MNHEY and CDR2 is SMNVEV (reference sequence). CDR3: CASRGLGPENTIYF. CDR3 nucleotide sequence: TGTGCCAGCAGGGGTCTGGGCCCCGAAAACACCATATATTTT.

The J gene is TRBJ1-5, the V gene TRBV7-6, with 9 bases identical to TRBD1. The CDR3 is 16 residues long. Germline assignment: CDR1 SGHVS and CDR2 FNYEAQ. The junction had 12 bases not matched to a gene; V was cut back by 5 bases and J by 7 bases. For the CDR3, the DNA is TGTGCCAGCAGCCCCACCCCGTCGGACAGGGGACAGCCCCAGCATTTT. It codes for CASSPTPSDRGQPQHF.

V is TRBV7-2 and J is TRBJ2-7, with 8 positions matching TRBD2. The CDR3 covers 14 residues. After removal of 5 bases from V and 4 bases from J, the junction contained 7 bases not matched to a gene. Germline lookup yields CDR1 SGHTA and CDR2 FQGNSA. CDR3 in amino acids: CASSTGGSGYEQYF. In DNA form, the CDR3 reads TGTGCCAGCAGCACGGGGGGGAGCGGGTACGAGCAGTACTTC.

This clone came up once. V and J are TRBV19 and TRBJ1-5, with 11 positions matching TRBD1. The CDR3 runs 16 residues. The germline CDR1 and CDR2 sequences are LNHDA and SQIVND (reference sequence). V shed 5 bases, J shed 4 bases, and the junction held 7 bases outside the gene matches. CDR3 nucleotide sequence: TGTGCCAGTAGTCTCGGACAGGGGGCGCTGAATCAGCCCCAGCATTTT. Its protein is CASSLGQGALNQPQHF.

The rearrangement joins TRBV30 to TRBJ2-3, with D uncertain. This CDR3 contains 13 residues. Per germline, CDR1 GTSNPN and CDR2 SVGIG (reference sequence). V was clipped by 5 bases and J by 4 bases, with 13 bases between them. The CDR3 DNA follows: TGTGCCTGGGGTGATTTAAGAGCAGATACGCAGTATTTT. Translation gives CAWGDLRADTQYF.

This clone is a singleton in its sample. The genes are TRBV28 and TRBJ1-4; D is unclear. The CDR3 spans 15 residues. V was cut by 4 bases and J by 3 bases, with 12 bases left in between. Germline values: CDR1 MDHEN, CDR2 SYDVKM. The CDR3 is CASSSRRRANEKLFF. The CDR3 coding sequence is TGTGCCAGCAGTTCCAGAAGGAGGGCTAATGAAAAACTGTTTTTT.

The J gene is TRBJ2-5, the V gene TRBV6-5; D is uncertain. The germline CDR1 and CDR2 sequences are MNHEY and SVGAGI. The CDR3 contains 15 residues. Trimming took off 6 bases at V and 5 bases at J, with 19 bases between the two ends. Here the CDR3 DNA reads TGTGCCAGCAGGGGCTATGGCCCTAAGAGGGAGACCCAGTACTTC. Translating gives CASRGYGPKRETQYF.

In this sample, this clone turned up a few times. This chain joins TRBV13 and TRBJ2-2; 7 nucleotides match TRBD2. V lost 5 bases and J lost 0; bases outside the gene matches: 9. Germline V gene lookup returns CDR1 PRHDT and CDR2 FYEKMQ (reference sequence). This CDR3 region has 17 residues. The CDR3 sequence: CASSPPGGLPNTGELFF. CDR3 nucleotides: TGTGCCAGCAGCCCCCCTGGGGGACTACCGAACACCGGGGAGCTGTTTTTT.

The chain employs TRBV5-4 and TRBJ1-2; 7 bases fit TRBD1. V lost 4 bases to trimming and J lost 5 bases; unmatched junction nucleotides: 14. Germline CDR1 reads SGHNT; CDR2 reads YYREEE (reference sequence). The CDR3 has 16 residues. For the CDR3, the DNA is TGTGCCAGCAGCCTCGGGACAGACCGCCTTCAATATGGCTACACCTTC. This encodes CASSLGTDRLQYGYTF.

The V gene is TRBV2, the J gene TRBJ2-2, with D uncertain. Germline CDR1 and CDR2: SNHLY and FYNNEI. Between the trimmed V and J ends, which lost 0 bases and 6 bases, there was a span of 5 bases. This CDR3 has 13 amino acids. The CDR3 protein is CASSEAGAGELFF. In DNA form, the CDR3 reads TGTGCCAGCAGTGAAGCTGGGGCCGGGGAGCTGTTTTTT. Full variable domain (missing parts from reference TRBV2 and TRBJ2-2): EPEVTQTPSHQVTQMGQEVILRCVPISNHLYFYWYRQILGQKVEFLVSFYNNEISEKSEIFDDQFSVERPDGSNFTLKIRSTKLEDSAMYFCASSEAGAGELFFGEGSRLTVL.

The chain carries TRBV6-5 and TRBJ1-2; D gene ambiguous. CDR1 MNHEY and CDR2 SVGAGI come from the germline V gene. Trimming took off 6 bases at V and 5 bases at J, with 16 bases between the two ends. The length of the CDR3 is 14 residues. The CDR3, as DNA: TGTGCCAGCAGCCCCCGGACTGCAGTATATGGCTACACCTTC. Translated, it gives CASSPRTAVYGYTF.

This clone was found a few times. The chain couples TRBV6-5 to TRBJ2-7; TRBD1 is a possible D gene (6 bases). Germline V gene data show CDR1 as MNHEY and CDR2 as SVGAGI. Trimming took 6 bases from V and 5 from J, leaving 11 bases between them. The CDR3 runs 12 residues. The CDR3 here is CASSLYRDEQYF. In DNA form, the CDR3 reads TGTGCCAGCAGCCTTTACAGGGACGAGCAGTACTTC.

The chain links TRBV19 to TRBJ2-1, with 16 nucleotides matching TRBD2. Germline V CDR1 and CDR2: LNHDA, SQIVND (reference sequence). V shed 9 bases, J shed 9 bases, and the junction held 11 bases outside the gene matches. CDR3 length equals 16 residues. The CDR3 loop is CASSPAGTSGGGEQFF. The CDR3 bases are TGTGCCAGCTCTCCGGCCGGGACTAGCGGGGGGGGTGAGCAGTTCTTC. Looking up the rest from reference TRBV19 and TRBJ2-1 gives the full variable domain: DGGITQSPKYLFRKEGQNVTLSCEQNLNHDAMYWYRQDPGQGLRLIYYSQIVNDFQKGDIAEGYSVSREKKESFPLTVTSAQKNPTAFYLCASSPAGTSGGGEQFFGPGTRLTVL.

The chain is built from TRBV2 and TRBJ2-7, with D unresolved. This CDR3 contains 13 residues. Germline CDR1 SNHLY, CDR2 FYNNEI. Trimming took off 4 bases at V and 5 bases at J, with 12 bases between the two ends. CDR3 DNA: TGTGCCAGCAGTGTACAAAGTCTAAACGAGCAGTACTTC. Translation: CASSVQSLNEQYF.

The J gene is TRBJ2-1, the V gene TRBV29-1; no clear D. CDR3 length: 12 residues. V was clipped by 7 bases and J by 1 base, with 8 bases between them. CDR1 SQVTM and CDR2 ANQGSEA come from the germline V gene. The CDR3 region is CSASRSYNEQFF. The CDR3 nucleotides read TGCAGCGCTTCGAGGTCCTACAATGAGCAGTTCTTC.

The chain has TRBV2 and TRBJ2-1; D unclear. This CDR3 has 13 amino acids. With 4 bases removed from V and 4 bases from J, the gap between germline ends came to 8 bases. The germline V gene encodes CDR1 SNHLY and CDR2 FYNNEI. In DNA form, the CDR3 reads TGTGCCAGCAGTGGACCGCTTTACAATGAGCAGTTCTTC. It codes for CASSGPLYNEQFF.